These T cell receptor beta chains were read from a single sample in a study of read filtering for tumor transcriptome and immune sequencing. TCRdb re-called the reads with MiXCR, one entry per CDR3 protein. The sample contains about 130,000 distinct CDR3 sequences, approximately 12% of which appear only once. The sample was a population of CD138-negative cells sorted from bone marrow. These receptors were obtained from a donor older than 35 with multiple myeloma. Both conserved end residues are part of each CDR3. A D gene is named only where the DNA matches it firmly. Where a row states a size, it is once, few, many or the class of an expanded clone; other rows omit it.

d_gene: NA
v_gene: TRBV19
j_gene: TRBJ1-5
len: 13
abundance: few
CDR3aa: CASSITINQPQHF
CDR3nt: TGTGCCAGTAGTATAACGATCAATCAGCCCCAGCATTTT

d_gene: TRBD1
v_gene: TRBV13
j_gene: TRBJ2-7
len: 11
abundance: NA
CDR3aa: CASSSSGGQYF
CDR3nt: TGTGCCAGCAGCTCTTCAGGGGGCCAGTACTTC

d_gene: NA
v_gene: TRBV10-3
j_gene: TRBJ1-1
len: 16
abundance: many
CDR3aa: CAISERAAENHAEAFF
CDR3nt: TGTGCCATCAGTGAGAGAGCAGCCGAAAACCACGCTGAAGCTTTCTTT

d_gene: NA
v_gene: TRBV12-3/TRBV12-4
j_gene: TRBJ1-6
len: 13
abundance: few
CDR3aa: CASSLGAPSPLHF
CDR3nt: TGTGCCAGCAGCCTGGGGGCACCCTCACCCCTCCACTTT

d_gene: NA
v_gene: TRBV24-1
j_gene: TRBJ2-3
len: 12
abundance: many
CDR3aa: CATSLPSDTQYF
CDR3nt: TGTGCCACCAGCCTACCCTCAGATACGCAGTATTTT

d_gene: NA
v_gene: TRBV6-1
j_gene: TRBJ1-5
len: 14
abundance: many
CDR3aa: CASSSGEGNQPQHF
CDR3nt: TGTGCCAGCAGTTCAGGGGAGGGCAATCAGCCCCAGCATTTT

d_gene: TRBD1
v_gene: TRBV29-1
j_gene: TRBJ2-1
len: 13
abundance: many
CDR3aa: CSVGGQGHNEQFF
CDR3nt: TGCAGCGTTGGTGGACAGGGACACAATGAGCAGTTCTTC

d_gene: NA
v_gene: TRBV5-5
j_gene: TRBJ1-1
len: 13
abundance: many
CDR3aa: CASSRQEDTEAFF
CDR3nt: TGTGCCAGCAGCCGACAGGAGGACACTGAAGCTTTCTTT

d_gene: TRBD1
v_gene: TRBV12-3/TRBV12-4
j_gene: TRBJ2-5
len: 14
abundance: many
CDR3aa: CASTPGQGQGTQYF
CDR3nt: TGTGCCAGCACTCCGGGACAGGGGCAGGGGACCCAGTACTTC

d_gene: NA
v_gene: TRBV4-1
j_gene: TRBJ1-5
len: 17
abundance: many
CDR3aa: CASSQQRVTNSNQPQHF
CDR3nt: TGCGCCAGCAGCCAACAAAGGGTTACAAATAGCAATCAGCCCCAGCATTTT

d_gene: NA
v_gene: TRBV27
j_gene: TRBJ1-3
len: 13
abundance: NA
CDR3aa: CASRGKTGNTIYF
CDR3nt: TGTGCCAGCAGGGGGAAGACTGGAAACACCATATATTTT

d_gene: NA
v_gene: TRBV2
j_gene: TRBJ2-1
len: 17
abundance: many
CDR3aa: CASSEARGSGSYNEQFF
CDR3nt: TGTGCCAGCAGTGAAGCCCGAGGCAGCGGTTCCTACAATGAGCAGTTCTTC

d_gene: NA
v_gene: TRBV23-1
j_gene: TRBJ2-3
len: 16
abundance: many
CDR3aa: CASSQSPRTRTDTQYF
CDR3nt: TGCGCCAGCAGTCAATCCCCCCGGACTCGCACAGATACGCAGTATTTT

d_gene: NA
v_gene: TRBV6-2/TRBV6-3
j_gene: TRBJ1-2
len: 13
abundance: many
CDR3aa: CASSYGHNYGYTF
CDR3nt: TGTGCCAGCAGTTACGGGCATAACTATGGCTACACCTTC

d_gene: TRBD2
v_gene: TRBV20-1
j_gene: TRBJ2-5
len: 17
abundance: once
CDR3aa: CSARVSRLAEQQETQYF
CDR3nt: TGCAGTGCTAGAGTCTCCAGGCTAGCGGAGCAGCAAGAGACACAGTACTTC